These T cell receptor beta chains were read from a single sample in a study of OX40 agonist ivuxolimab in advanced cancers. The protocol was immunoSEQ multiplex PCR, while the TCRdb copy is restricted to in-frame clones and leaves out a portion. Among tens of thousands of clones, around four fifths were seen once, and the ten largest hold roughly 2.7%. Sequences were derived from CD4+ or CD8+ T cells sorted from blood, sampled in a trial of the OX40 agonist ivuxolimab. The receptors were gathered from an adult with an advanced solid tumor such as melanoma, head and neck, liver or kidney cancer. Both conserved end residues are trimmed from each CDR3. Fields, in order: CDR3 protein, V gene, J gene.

ASSLLVRTSGENSYNEQF	TRBV5-1	TRBJ2-1
ASSQVGGNDVNSPLH	TRBV4-2	TRBJ1-6
ASSLPGAGGRVETQY	TRBV7-2	TRBJ2-5
ASSRPDVGLETQY	TRBV7-2	TRBJ2-5
ASSPEQGANEKLF	TRBV2	TRBJ1-4
ASSRQENTEAF	TRBV2	TRBJ1-1
ASSSEINYGYT	TRBV7-9	TRBJ1-2
AWSVPPSPLH	TRBV30	TRBJ1-6
ASSETSGGPYEQY	TRBV9	TRBJ2-7
ASSPPNGGIGYT	TRBV18	TRBJ1-2
ASSIQGKGETQY	TRBV7-2	TRBJ2-5
ASSAGPISYEQY	TRBV6-5	TRBJ2-7
ASSSAEQSPLH	TRBV7-9	TRBJ1-6
ASSLGNSPLH	TRBV28	TRBJ1-6
ASSLNQGSNSPLH	TRBV28	TRBJ1-6
ASRPTVNTEAF	TRBV19	TRBJ1-1
ASSLANSGANVLT	TRBV5-4	TRBJ2-6
ASSPLTIDNEQF	TRBV18	TRBJ2-1
ASSDPGQGIEKLF	TRBV10-1	TRBJ1-4
ASSPKMSGAGELF	TRBV7-8	TRBJ2-2
ASSYSGGQELSYT	TRBV6-6	TRBJ1-2
AISLGGRPKDNYGYT	TRBV10-3	TRBJ1-2